This entry is about one T cell receptor beta chain. What antigen it recognizes has not been identified. No clone much larger than this one lies a single base away; base qualities are absent. The method behind the library was the immunoSEQ multiplex PCR assay. For the multiplex PCR, a mixture combining 60 forward primers for TCR Vbeta segments and 13 reverse primers for TCR Jbeta segments was used. The CDR3 region of rearranged TCR beta genes was amplified from genomic DNA with a multiplex PCR assay. Amplified TCR beta libraries were sequenced as 87-base-pair reads on the Illumina HiSeq System. The authors' analysis ran thus. A later analysis counted tens of millions of unique TCR beta chains across the 550 to 700 repertoires, and roughly 11 million of these chains were shared by at least two donors. Raw reads were error-corrected and collapsed into unique sequences with a nearest-neighbor algorithm that merged closely related sequences to remove PCR and sequencing errors. CDR3 sequences were aligned to IMGT reference sequences to assign V, D and J gene segments. Each retained sequence needed at least a six-nucleotide match to both a V gene segment and a J gene segment. Rearrangements were called productive when the CDR3 lacked stop codons and stayed in frame with V and J; all others were non-productive. CDR3 was defined by IMGT convention, running from the second conserved V-encoded cysteine to the conserved J-encoded phenylalanine. The earlier analysis of 587 of the donors excluded sequences that lacked an unambiguous match to a single V gene segment. An earlier analysis of 587 of the donors called V segments functional above 56.7% productive rearrangements and segregating when the between-donor standard deviation exceeded 5%. To diagnose cytomegalovirus status from the catalog of TCR beta chain sequences, a statistical classification framework was built. A later analysis assigned V and J genes by comparing TCR nucleotide sequences with IMGT/GENE-DB human TR gene sequences. In a later analysis, CDR3 sequences and most-parsimonious VDJ recombination scenarios were assigned using the TCRdist pipeline. In a later analysis, each TCR beta chain was defined by its CDR3 amino acid sequence together with its V-gene family, and reads without a unique V-gene family were excluded. In a later analysis, 550 to 650 highly shared, low-generation-probability nucleotide sequences were removed to address suspected cross-contamination and a sequencing artifact. For each public chain, a later analysis derived a clonal expansion index from normalized ranks of inferred template counts within each repertoire. A later analysis computed generation probabilities with a VDJ recombination model fitted to out-of-frame rearrangements, and checked the results against IGoR. In a later analysis, hypergeometric tests were used to score TCR-TCR, TCR-HLA and TCR-CMV co-occurrence, with a repertoire-size bias correction applied to TCR pairs. False discovery rates were estimated in a later analysis by permuting HLA or CMV assignments 20 times. In a later analysis, co-occurring TCRs were grouped using DBSCAN, and TCRdist sequence similarity was added for clustering within HLA-allele-positive subsets. Co-occurrence clustering excluded repertoires with fewer than 30,000 or more than 120,000 public chains, plus five with anomalous nucleotide sharing. In its TCRdb copy, this immuneACCESS table keeps in-frame sequences only and misses some clones. Where compared with another copy, unresolved V genes explain less than half of these, and the others have no known cause. V, J and clone size are taken as reported in that table, and D and trimming were inferred from the DNA itself. The sample includes 90,000 to 150,000 clones, with roughly 70% observed a single time. Together, the top ten hold 2.5% to 3.5% of the sample.

From the cysteine through the phenylalanine, the CDR3 covers 15 amino acids. Only CDR3 DNA remains: 45 bases, in frame from the first base. Trimmed from V: 7 bases; trimmed from J: 2 bases; junction bases lacking a gene match: 8. The germline V gene supplies CDR1 MNHEY and CDR2 SVGAGI. In total, fewer than 750 healthy bone marrow donors made up the cohort. All cohort members were sampled while nominally healthy, although unrecorded immune exposures were likely present. The donor tested CMV seropositive, placing the donor among the 250 to 350 seropositive members of the cohort. A peripheral blood sample was collected from each donor, and TCR beta sequencing was performed on peripheral blood mononuclear cells. The Qiagen DNeasy Blood Extraction Kit was used to extract genomic DNA from the blood cell samples. The data originate from a study of cytomegalovirus exposure and HLA in healthy donors (dated by TCRdb to 2017 to 2019). Broadly, across the study: An earlier analysis of 587 of the donors reported about 300 Gb of sequence data and 117 million unique TCR beta sequences obtained from about 200 million T cells. A later analysis re-examined previously published TCR beta repertoires from 500 to 700 donors and added high-resolution HLA genotyping to investigate patterns of TCR occurrence. An early release covering 500 to 750 HLA-typed donors comprised roughly 300 gigabases of sequencing data and 65 million to 100 million unique TCR sequences. The T cell repertoires of 550 to 850 subjects were profiled by immunosequencing and related to cytomegalovirus serostatus. An earlier analysis of approximately 580 of the donors used high-throughput TCR beta sequencing to judge whether each TCR beta V gene segment behaved as functional or pseudogenic. Typing coverage differed by locus: A, B, C, DRB1 and DQB1 were typed in about 629-640 donors, DQA1 in roughly 510, DPA1 in approximately 600, and DPB1 in just under 480. Besides the first cohort of 666 subjects, a separate validation cohort made up of over 95 different subjects was used. On average, about 200,000 unique TCR beta nucleotide sequences were sequenced per donor among 398 genotyped donors of the cohort, with 15% to 20% of those sequences being non-productive. The aim of the study was to test whether cataloging public T cell receptors could identify signatures of past pathogen exposure. HLA typing included class I and class II loci at four-digit resolution. A later genetic analysis used genome-wide SNP genotypes for 398 of the 666 donors, treating that subset as a discovery cohort. Of the 350 to 400 genotyped donors, roughly 80% fell in the genetic ancestry cluster associated with self-reported Caucasian donors. Alongside the repertoire data, information on donor age, sex, ethnicity and CMV serostatus was compiled. High-throughput TCR immunosequencing, statistical association of individual TCRs with disease status, and machine learning were combined to predict cytomegalovirus infection status. About 5 DR-DQ haplotypes were handled as single units for association and clustering, since linkage in the cohort was strong. Every repertoire in the discovery cohort had been generated on one and the same sequencing platform. Rather than using new phenotypic data, the later analysis identified candidate immune exposures from TCR beta sequences and from how often those sequences occurred across donors.

What the study reported, not specific to this receptor: The presence/absence analyses assumed that sequencing depth was roughly uniform across donors, and that assumption may not be true. Because HLA typing was missing for some donors at each locus, association tests included only the typed subset. A further reported finding was that TCR beta sequences accurately predicted the HLA-A and HLA-B alleles for most subjects in the first cohort. According to the authors, the approach could potentially be generalized to other disease states and immunological phenotypes. According to a later analysis, most CMV-associated TCR beta chains appeared to be HLA-restricted, and the HLA associations seemed to be driven largely by CMV exposure. A later genetic analysis associated a missense DCLRE1C variant with V-gene and J-gene trimming of TCR beta chains, and an independent cohort replicated the association. Most TCR sequences were seen in very few donors, while some public TCRs were found in many individuals. A cluster of highly shared sequence variants was judged likely to represent a technical artifact of the sequencing pipeline. In a later genetic analysis, fewer N-insertions in productive TCRs were reported among donors in an Asian-associated ancestry cluster than the roughly 640-donor mean. Some IMGT-functional V segments, including TRBV6-2 and TRBV6-3, could not be told apart with the 87-base-pair reads, so those segments were excluded. Assigning TCR associations to individual alleles was difficult when HLA alleles, especially DR and DQ, strongly co-occurred. Linkage disequilibrium might explain the correlated functional status among segregating V segments, but an unknown experimental factor could not be excluded. Roughly 15 rarely observed V segments, including chromosome 9 orphons, were excluded from the earlier analysis of 550 to 700 of the donors because counts were too low. The cohort was sequenced for TCR beta chains only, and without alpha or paired-chain data the features that could be detected were limited. According to a later analysis, TCR association rates differed among HLA loci, with DRB1 alleles showing the most associated TCRs and HLA-C alleles showing the fewest. A later analysis found that HLA-associated TCR beta chains were more clonally expanded and had lower generation probabilities than equally common non-associated chains. Broadly in line with IMGT annotations, most TCR beta V segments showed up in productive rearrangements about 87% or about 30% of the time in an earlier analysis of around 600 of the donors. In a later analysis, several top co-occurrence clusters were reported to appear linked to parvovirus B19, influenza, CMV and Epstein-Barr virus. The only immune exposure information available for the cohort was CMV serostatus. Three of the identified cytomegalovirus-associated TCR beta chains were confirmed in vitro to be specific for cytomegalovirus antigens. In a later analysis, about 16,000 TCR beta sequences were associated with specific HLA alleles at a false discovery rate of 0.05. The study gave a list of some 150 TCR beta chains associated with cytomegalovirus. Cytomegalovirus status was reported to be diagnosed by the classifier with high specificity and sensitivity in both the original and validation cohorts.

The rearrangement combines TRBV6-5 with TRBJ1-5; 7 bases in between match TRBD1. The sequencing sample was made of PBMCs. The sequence came from a woman aged 40-49 years in good health and CMV-seropositive. The CDR3 region has the sequence CASTIRGRGNQPQHF. The DNA sequence follows: TGTGCCAGCACCATCAGGGGGAGAGGCAATCAGCCCCAGCATTTT.